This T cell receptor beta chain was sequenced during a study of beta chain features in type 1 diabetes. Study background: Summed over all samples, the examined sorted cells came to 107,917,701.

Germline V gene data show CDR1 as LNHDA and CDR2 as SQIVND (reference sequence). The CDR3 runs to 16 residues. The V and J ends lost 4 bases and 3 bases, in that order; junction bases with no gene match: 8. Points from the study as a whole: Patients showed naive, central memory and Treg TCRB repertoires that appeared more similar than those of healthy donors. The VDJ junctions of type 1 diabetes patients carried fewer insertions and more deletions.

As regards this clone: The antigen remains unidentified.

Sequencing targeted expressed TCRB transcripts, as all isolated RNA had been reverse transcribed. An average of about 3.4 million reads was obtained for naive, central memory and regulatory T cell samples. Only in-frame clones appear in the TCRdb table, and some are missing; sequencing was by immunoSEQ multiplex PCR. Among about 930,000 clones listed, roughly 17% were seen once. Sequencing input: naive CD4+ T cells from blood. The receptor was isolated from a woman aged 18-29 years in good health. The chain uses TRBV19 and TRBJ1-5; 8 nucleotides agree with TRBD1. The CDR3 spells CASSKQGQGLNQPQHF. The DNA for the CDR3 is TGTGCCAGTAGTAAGCAAGGACAGGGTCTCAATCAGCCCCAGCATTTT.